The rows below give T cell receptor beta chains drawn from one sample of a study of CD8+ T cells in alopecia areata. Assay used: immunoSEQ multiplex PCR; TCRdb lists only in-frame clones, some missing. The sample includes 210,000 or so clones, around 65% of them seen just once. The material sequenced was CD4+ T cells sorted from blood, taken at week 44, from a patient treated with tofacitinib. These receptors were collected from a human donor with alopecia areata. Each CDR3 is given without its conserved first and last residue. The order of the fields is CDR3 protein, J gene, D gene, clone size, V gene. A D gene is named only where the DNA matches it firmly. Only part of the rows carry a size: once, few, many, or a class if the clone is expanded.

ASSDQGTRQETQY,TRBJ2-5,.,few,TRBV25-1
ASSSGGTAAYEQY,TRBJ2-7,.,once,TRBV7-8
SVEVSGTQETQY,TRBJ2-5,.,.,TRBV29-1
ASSQDLTGTSYEQY,TRBJ2-7,.,.,TRBV4-3
ASSRESGANVLT,TRBJ2-6,.,few,TRBV18
AWSRQGAEAF,TRBJ1-1,TRBD1,.,TRBV30
ASSPPRGYEEQF,TRBJ2-1,.,few,TRBV7-2
ASSLVVQQQF,TRBJ2-1,.,.,TRBV11-2
ASSLGKGGTEAF,TRBJ1-1,.,.,TRBV7-2
ASSQDRGGGEKLF,TRBJ1-4,TRBD1,.,TRBV4-3
ASSVVPSGGVVAGELF,TRBJ2-2,TRBD2,.,TRBV9